The 5 T cell receptor beta chains listed next were all sequenced from one sample in a study of cytomegalovirus exposure and HLA in healthy donors. Clones were read by immunoSEQ multiplex PCR, and TCRdb kept only the in-frame ones, dropping some. The table includes roughly 150,000 clones, approximately 90% detected once. Sequencing used PBMCs. The source is a man aged 18 to 30 in good health and CMV-seronegative.

The J gene is TRBJ2-3, the V gene TRBV27; TRBD1 is a possible D gene (6 bases). There are 16 residues in the CDR3. Per the germline V gene, CDR1 is MNHEY and CDR2 is SMNVEV (reference sequence). V was trimmed by 5 bases and J by 4 bases, leaving 19 bases between them. CDR3 region: CASSTLDRKGPDTQYF. CDR3 nucleotides: TGTGCCAGCAGTACGCTAGACAGGAAAGGGCCAGATACGCAGTATTTT.

This chain links TRBV19 with TRBJ2-7, with D hard to call. Trimming pared 3 bases from V and 0 bases from J, leaving 6 bases between. Germline CDR1 reads LNHDA; CDR2 reads SQIVND (reference sequence). There are 13 residues in the CDR3. The CDR3 spells CASSITASYEQYF. The CDR3 nucleotides are TGTGCCAGTAGTATTACTGCCTCCTACGAGCAGTACTTC.

This rearrangement joins TRBV7-2 to TRBJ2-7; maybe TRBD2 (6 bases). CDR1 and CDR2 (germline): SGHTA, FQGNSA. Deletions cut 5 bases from V and 1 base from J, with 15 bases between. The CDR3 consists of 15 residues. CDR3 DNA sequence: TGTGCCAGCAGCGTAGATAGCGGACATTCCTACGAGCAGTACTTC. Translation gives CASSVDSGHSYEQYF.

The chain has TRBV27 and TRBJ2-3; TRBD1 might be the D (5 bases). CDR3 length: 14 residues. CDR1 and CDR2 (germline): MNHEY, SMNVEV (reference sequence). V was shortened by 3 bases and J by 4 bases, with 11 bases between the two germline ends. CDR3 nucleotides: TGTGCCAGCAGTTTCAGGGCAGTATCAGATACGCAGTATTTT. Protein product: CASSFRAVSDTQYF.

The chain uses TRBV6-6 and TRBJ1-4, with 8 positions matching TRBD1. The CDR3 covers 13 residues. V lost 11 bases to trimming and J lost 3 bases; unmatched junction nucleotides: 5. Germline lookup yields CDR1 MNHNY and CDR2 SVGAGI (reference sequence). Here the CDR3 DNA reads TGTGCCGTCGACAGGGGACCTAATGAAAAACTGTTTTTT. This sequence encodes CAVDRGPNEKLFF.